The 27 T cell receptor beta chains reported below all come from one sample, sequenced in a study of blood T cell repertoires in COVID-19. Measured with immunoSEQ multiplex PCR; TCRdb has only the in-frame clones, and not every one. The sample has roughly 42,000 clones, about 85% seen once. The sample was peripheral blood. The receptors here all came from a human donor in a cohort sampled during active COVID-19.

This chain links TRBV5-6 with TRBJ1-4; D unresolved. CDR1 is SGHDT, CDR2 YYEEEE, per germline. This CDR3 has 12 amino acids. V gave up 2 bases and J gave up 12 bases, with 11 bases separating them. The CDR3 region is CASSFDEGELFF. CDR3 bases: TGTGCCAGCAGCTTTGACGAGGGAGAACTGTTTTTT. The full variable domain, completed using reference TRBV5-6 and TRBJ1-4, is DAGVTQSPTHLIKTRGQQVTLRCSPKSGHDTVSWYQQALGQGPQFIFQYYEEEERQRGNFPDRFSGHQFPNYSSELNVNALLLGDSALYLCASSFDEGELFFGSGTQLSVL.

In nucleotides, the CDR3 is TGTGCCAGCTCACCGCGGACAGAGACCTACGAGCAGTACTTC. It yields the protein CASSPRTETYEQYF. V gene TRBV18 combines with J gene TRBJ2-7; weak D call: TRBD1 (6 bases). The CDR3 sequence is 14 residues long. Germline values: CDR1 KGHSH, CDR2 LQKENI. V was pared by 3 bases and J by 2 bases, with 11 bases between.

CDR3 nucleotide sequence: TGTGCCAGCAGCCAAGAGGGCCCAGGGGGCAAGAGGGGCTACACCTTC. It encodes CASSQEGPGGKRGYTF. The chain employs TRBV3-1 (or the pseudogene TRBV3-2) and TRBJ1-2; 8 positions agree with TRBD1. Losses at the gene ends were 0 bases for V and 8 bases for J; bases not matched to a gene: 11. Germline CDR1 and CDR2: LGHDT and YNNKEL (reference sequence). The CDR3 is 16 residues long.

V and J are TRBV6-5 and TRBJ1-2; D is possibly TRBD1 (6 bases). V shed 4 bases and J shed 6 bases, with 9 bases lying between them. The CDR3 consists of 12 residues. Germline values: CDR1 MNHEY, CDR2 SVGAGI. The CDR3 sequence: CASSSRQDGYTF. In nucleotides, the CDR3 is TGTGCCAGCAGTTCTCGACAGGATGGCTACACCTTC.

Concerning this clone itself: The junction departs from germline at one end; a sequencing error may be responsible. The chain employs TRBV7-6 and TRBJ2-5, with TRBD1 identical over 8 bases. CDR1 SGHVS and CDR2 FNYEAQ come from the germline V gene. CDR3 size: 12 residues. The CDR3 sequence is CASSRGGDRFHF. In nucleotides, the CDR3 is TGTGCCAGCAGCCGCGGTGGGGACAGGTTTCACTTC.

This chain connects TRBV7-6 to TRBJ2-5, with no clear D. Trimming shortened V by 5 bases and J by 4 bases, and 5 bases separated the two germline ends. This CDR3 is 11 amino acids long. The germline gives CDR1 SGHVS, CDR2 FNYEAQ. The CDR3 bases are TGTGCCAGCAGCACTTCAGAGACCCAGTACTTC. Translated: CASSTSETQYF.

The V and J genes are TRBV4-2 and TRBJ1-5, with TRBD1 matching 7 bases. CDR1 is LGHNA and CDR2 is YNFKEQ in the germline V gene. The CDR3 spans 15 residues. V lost 1 base and J lost 4; bases outside the gene matches: 4. The CDR3 region is CASSQGGQSNQPQHF. The CDR3 nucleotides are TGTGCCAGCAGCCAAGGGGGACAGTCTAATCAGCCCCAGCATTTT.

This chain links TRBV14 with TRBJ2-2, with 9 bases aligning to TRBD1. The CDR3 loop spans 19 amino acids. The germline V gene encodes CDR1 SGHDN and CDR2 FVKESK. The J segment lost 5 bases and the V segment lost 1 base, leaving 14 bases of the junction unmatched. CDR3 residues: CASSQAVRDRAGRTGELFF. The CDR3 nucleotides are TGTGCCAGCAGCCAAGCAGTCCGGGACAGGGCTGGACGAACCGGGGAGCTGTTTTTT.

This chain uses TRBV7-9 with TRBJ1-2, with a possible D match to TRBD1 (5 bases). Deletions cut 2 bases from V and 4 bases from J, with 8 bases between. The CDR3 covers 13 residues. Germline V CDR1 and CDR2: SEHNR, FQNEAQ (reference sequence). CDR3 sequence reads: CASSLRRGYGYTF. CDR3 sequence (DNA): TGTGCCAGCAGCTTAAGGAGGGGCTATGGCTACACCTTC.

The chain combines TRBV28 with TRBJ1-4; maybe TRBD1 (6 bases). This CDR3 is 14 amino acids long. Trimming removed 6 bases at V and 5 bases at J, with 13 bases between. The germline CDR1 and CDR2 sequences are MDHEN and SYDVKM. The CDR3 nucleotides read TGTGCCAGCAGCTTGTCAGGGACAAATGAAAAACTGTTTTTT. Translating it yields CASSLSGTNEKLFF.

The V call is TRBV7-2, the J call TRBJ2-5; D might be TRBD1 (6 bases). This CDR3 has 13 amino acids. Deletions cut 4 bases from V and 4 bases from J, with 10 bases between. The V gene's germline CDR1 is SGHTA and CDR2 FQGNSA. The DNA of the CDR3 is TGTGCCAGCAGCTCATTACAGGGAGAGACCCAGTACTTC. Translated: CASSSLQGETQYF.

This sequence joins TRBV7-9 and TRBJ2-2; unclear D gene. Germline V lookup: CDR1 SEHNR, CDR2 FQNEAQ (reference sequence). The CDR3 totals 17 residues. Trimming cost V 7 bases and J 0 bases, with 18 bases left between them. The CDR3: CASTTPSLGSNTGELFF. Written as DNA, the CDR3 is TGTGCCAGCACCACCCCTTCTCTCGGGTCGAACACCGGGGAGCTGTTTTTT.

The chain couples TRBV5-6 to TRBJ2-7; 11 bases map to TRBD2. The CDR3 is 15 residues long. V was pared by 1 base and J by 4 bases, with 4 bases of the junction left unmatched. From germline, CDR1 is SGHDT and CDR2 YYEEEE. The CDR3 reads CASSLRGLAVYEQYF. CDR3 in DNA: TGTGCCAGCAGCTTGCGGGGACTAGCGGTATACGAGCAGTACTTC.

The V and J genes are TRBV7-9 and TRBJ2-1; D ambiguous. The CDR3 contains 16 residues. Looked up from germline, CDR1 is SEHNR and CDR2 is FQNEAQ (reference sequence). Trimming took off 1 base at V and 0 bases at J, with 10 bases between the two ends. CDR3 in DNA: TGTGCCAGCAGCTTAGGAGATTTTAGCTCCTACAATGAGCAGTTCTTC. Amino acid sequence: CASSLGDFSSYNEQFF.

The chain couples TRBV6-1 to TRBJ2-3; 8 nucleotides line up with TRBD1. The CDR3 spans 15 residues. Per germline, CDR1 MNHNS and CDR2 SASEGT. Trimming took 2 bases from V and 6 from J; bases not matched to a gene: 7. CDR3 in amino acids: CASSELQGAGDTQYF. The CDR3 nucleotides read TGTGCCAGCAGTGAACTCCAGGGGGCCGGGGATACGCAGTATTTT.

The chain joins TRBV9 to TRBJ2-2; 9 nucleotides line up with TRBD2. The germline gives CDR1 SGDLS, CDR2 YYNGEE. After removal of 2 bases from V and 0 bases from J, the junction contained 2 bases not matched to a gene. CDR3 size: 16 residues. CDR3 residues: CASSVRGGANTGELFF. CDR3 in DNA: TGTGCCAGCAGCGTGCGGGGGGGCGCGAACACCGGGGAGCTGTTTTTT.

The chain carries TRBV29-1 and TRBJ2-1; tentative D call: TRBD2 (5 bases). The length of the CDR3 is 15 residues. Looked up from germline, CDR1 is SQVTM and CDR2 is ANQGSEA. V lost 0 bases and J 1 base, leaving 10 bases between the germline ends. CDR3 residues: CSVEDRGGSYNEQFF. CDR3 DNA: TGCAGCGTTGAAGATCGAGGAGGATCCTACAATGAGCAGTTCTTC.

This clone was seen only a few times. The rearrangement joins TRBV2 to TRBJ1-4; TRBD1 might be the D (5 bases). CDR3 length: 15 amino acids. Germline V lookup: CDR1 SNHLY, CDR2 FYNNEI. V lost 6 bases to trimming and J lost 5 bases, with 16 bases between them. The chain's CDR3 is CASSFRSPGNEKLFF. CDR3 bases: TGTGCCAGCAGCTTTCGCTCCCCAGGGAATGAAAAACTGTTTTTT.

This chain uses TRBV10-1 with TRBJ1-2; D not resolved. The CDR3 runs to 13 residues. Trimming shortened V by 3 bases and J by 4 bases, and 9 bases separated the two germline ends. Germline values: CDR1 WNHNN, CDR2 SYGVQD (reference sequence). DNA for the CDR3: TGCGCCAGCAGTGACGGGATCCTCTATGGCTACACCTTC. This encodes CASSDGILYGYTF.

The genes are TRBV7-9 and TRBJ1-3; TRBD1 is a possible D gene (5 bases). The length of the CDR3 is 12 residues. Looked up from germline, CDR1 is SEHNR and CDR2 is FQNEAQ (reference sequence). V lost 5 bases, J lost 12 bases, and 14 bases lay in between. CDR3 region: CASSPQGAIIYF. DNA of the CDR3: TGTGCCAGCAGCCCACAAGGGGCAATCATATATTTT.

The chain is built from TRBV6-6 and TRBJ1-6; 9 bases agree with TRBD1. The length of the CDR3 is 14 residues. The V and J ends lost 6 bases and 9 bases, in that order; junction bases with no gene match: 6. CDR1 MNHNY and CDR2 SVGAGI come from the germline V gene (reference sequence). The CDR3: CASRADRGGSPLHF. CDR3 DNA sequence: TGTGCCAGCAGGGCGGACAGGGGAGGTTCACCCCTCCACTTT.

The V gene is TRBV19, the J gene TRBJ1-5; 7 bases match TRBD1. The V gene end was trimmed by 5 bases and the J gene end by 5 bases; junction bases not matched to a gene: 3. CDR1 and CDR2 from the germline V gene are LNHDA and SQIVND (reference sequence). CDR3 length: 13 residues. The CDR3 nucleotides are TGTGCCAGTAGTCCTGACAGGGATCAGCCCCAGCATTTT. Protein: CASSPDRDQPQHF.

V usage is TRBV5-1 and J usage is TRBJ1-1; 9 nucleotides line up with TRBD1. The CDR3 runs 15 residues. In germline, CDR1 is SGHRS, CDR2 YFSETQ. With V trimmed by 4 bases and J by 4 bases, 8 bases remained unmatched. CDR3: CASSARDRAVTEAFF. The CDR3 DNA is TGCGCCAGCAGCGCCCGGGACAGGGCGGTCACTGAAGCTTTCTTT.

CDR3 nucleotide sequence: TGCGCCAGCAGCTTGGCCGGTAGCGGGGGCCCCACAGATACGCAGTATTTT. It codes for CASSLAGSGGPTDTQYF. The J gene is TRBJ2-3, the V gene TRBV5-1, with 9 bases aligning to TRBD2. The V segment lost 0 bases and the J segment 2 bases; nucleotides outside the gene matches: 7. Per germline, CDR1 SGHRS and CDR2 YFSETQ. This CDR3 comprises 17 residues.

The chain links TRBV24-1 to TRBJ2-7; D call uncertain. The CDR3 has 14 residues. Germline loops: CDR1 KGHDR, CDR2 SFDVKD. The V end lost 4 bases, the J end lost 1 base, and 10 bases lay between the germline ends. CDR3 coding DNA: TGTGCCACCAGTGACCCCCTCCGGTCCTACGAGCAGTACTTC. Protein: CATSDPLRSYEQYF.

The V and J genes are TRBV5-6 and TRBJ1-5; D uncertain. Trimming stripped 4 bases from V and 2 bases from J, with 13 bases between. Germline V lookup: CDR1 SGHDT, CDR2 YYEEEE. The CDR3 is 15 amino acids. The CDR3 spells CASSVRGKGNQPQHF. The CDR3 DNA reads as TGTGCCAGCAGCGTGCGAGGGAAGGGCAATCAGCCCCAGCATTTT.

V is TRBV6-5 and J is TRBJ2-7; 8 bases are a match to TRBD1. The CDR3 has 12 residues. The J segment lost 3 bases and the V segment lost 8 bases, leaving 3 bases of the junction unmatched. CDR1 and CDR2 from the germline V gene are MNHEY and SVGAGI. The CDR3 here is CASGQGYYEQYF. The CDR3 nucleotides read TGTGCCAGCGGACAGGGCTACTACGAGCAGTACTTC.